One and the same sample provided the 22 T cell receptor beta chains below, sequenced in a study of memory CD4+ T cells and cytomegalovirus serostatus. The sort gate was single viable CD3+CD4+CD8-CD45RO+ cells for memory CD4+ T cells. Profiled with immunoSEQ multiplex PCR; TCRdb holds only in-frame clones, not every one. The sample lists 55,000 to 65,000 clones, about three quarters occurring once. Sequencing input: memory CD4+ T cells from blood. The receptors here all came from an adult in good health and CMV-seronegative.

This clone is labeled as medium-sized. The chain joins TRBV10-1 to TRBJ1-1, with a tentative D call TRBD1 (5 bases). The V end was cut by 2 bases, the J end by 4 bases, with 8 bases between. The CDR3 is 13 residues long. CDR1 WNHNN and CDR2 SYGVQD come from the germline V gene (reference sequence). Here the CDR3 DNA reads TGCGCCAGCAGTGAGACAGGACTCACTGAAGCTTTCTTT. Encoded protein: CASSETGLTEAFF.

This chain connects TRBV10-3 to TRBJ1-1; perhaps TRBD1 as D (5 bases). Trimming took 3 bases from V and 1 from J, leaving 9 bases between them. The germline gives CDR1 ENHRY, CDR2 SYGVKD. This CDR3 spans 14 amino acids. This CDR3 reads CAISERGRNTEAFF. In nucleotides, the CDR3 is TGTGCCATCAGTGAAAGGGGTAGGAACACTGAAGCTTTCTTT.

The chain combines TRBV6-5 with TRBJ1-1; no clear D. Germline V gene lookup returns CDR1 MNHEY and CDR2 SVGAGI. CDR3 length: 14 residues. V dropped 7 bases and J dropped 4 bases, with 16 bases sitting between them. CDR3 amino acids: CASIVSSGSTEAFF. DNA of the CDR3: TGTGCCAGCATCGTGTCTAGCGGATCCACTGAAGCTTTCTTT.

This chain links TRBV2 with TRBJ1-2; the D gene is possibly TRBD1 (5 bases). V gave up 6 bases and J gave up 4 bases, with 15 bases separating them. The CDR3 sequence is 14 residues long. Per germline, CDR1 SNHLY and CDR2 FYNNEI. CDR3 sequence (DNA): TGTGCCAGCAGGGGACCGACCGATCCCTATGGCTACACCTTC. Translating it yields CASRGPTDPYGYTF.

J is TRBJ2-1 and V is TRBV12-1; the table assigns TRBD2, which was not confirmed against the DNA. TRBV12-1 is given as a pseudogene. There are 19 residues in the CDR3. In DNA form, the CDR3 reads TGTGCCAGCAGCTCGGGACTAGCGGTCCCCAGAAGTACCTACAATGAGCAGTTCTTC. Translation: CASSSGLAVPRSTYNEQFF.

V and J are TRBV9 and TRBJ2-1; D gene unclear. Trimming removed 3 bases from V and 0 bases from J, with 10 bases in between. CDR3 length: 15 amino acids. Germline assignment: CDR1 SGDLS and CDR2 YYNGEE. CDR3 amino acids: CASSANFGSYNEQFF. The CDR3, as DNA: TGTGCCAGCAGCGCGAATTTTGGCTCCTACAATGAGCAGTTCTTC.

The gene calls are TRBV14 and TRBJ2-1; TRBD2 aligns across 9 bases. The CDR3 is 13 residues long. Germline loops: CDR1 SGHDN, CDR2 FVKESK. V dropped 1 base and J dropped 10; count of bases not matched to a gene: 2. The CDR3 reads CASSQVSGREQFF. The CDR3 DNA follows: TGTGCCAGCAGCCAAGTCAGCGGGAGGGAGCAGTTCTTC.

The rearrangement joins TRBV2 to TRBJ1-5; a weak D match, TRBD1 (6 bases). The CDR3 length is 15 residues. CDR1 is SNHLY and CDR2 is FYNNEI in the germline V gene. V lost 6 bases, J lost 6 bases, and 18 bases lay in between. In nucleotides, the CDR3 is TGTGCCAGCAGACCTACCGGGACAATAGTTCAGCCCCAGCATTTT. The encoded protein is CASRPTGTIVQPQHF.

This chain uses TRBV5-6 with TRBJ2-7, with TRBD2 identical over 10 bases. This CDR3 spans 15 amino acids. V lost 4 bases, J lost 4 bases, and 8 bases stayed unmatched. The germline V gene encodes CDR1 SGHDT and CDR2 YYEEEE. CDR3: CASSPKREGWYEQYF. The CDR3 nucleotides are TGTGCCAGCAGCCCTAAGCGGGAGGGCTGGTACGAGCAGTACTTC.

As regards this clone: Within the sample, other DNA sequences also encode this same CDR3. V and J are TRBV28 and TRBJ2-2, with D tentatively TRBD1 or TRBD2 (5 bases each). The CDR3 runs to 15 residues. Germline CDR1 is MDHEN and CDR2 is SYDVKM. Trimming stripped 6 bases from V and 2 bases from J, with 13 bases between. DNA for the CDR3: TGTGCCAGCAGCCCCGGGACCCCAAACACCGGGGAGCTGTTTTTT. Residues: CASSPGTPNTGELFF.

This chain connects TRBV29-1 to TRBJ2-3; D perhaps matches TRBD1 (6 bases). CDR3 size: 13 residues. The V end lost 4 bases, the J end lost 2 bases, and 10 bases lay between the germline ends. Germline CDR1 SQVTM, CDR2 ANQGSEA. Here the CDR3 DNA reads TGCAGCGTTGCCCCAGGGGACACAGATACGCAGTATTTT. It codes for CSVAPGDTDTQYF.

CDR3: CASSSSTGSNQPQHF. CDR3 DNA sequence: TGTGCCAGCAGTTCCAGTACCGGTAGCAATCAGCCCCAGCATTTT. V gene TRBV6-5 combines with J gene TRBJ1-5; D call uncertain. From germline, CDR1 is MNHEY and CDR2 SVGAGI. Trimming stripped 4 bases from V and 0 bases from J, with 10 bases between. CDR3 size: 15 residues.

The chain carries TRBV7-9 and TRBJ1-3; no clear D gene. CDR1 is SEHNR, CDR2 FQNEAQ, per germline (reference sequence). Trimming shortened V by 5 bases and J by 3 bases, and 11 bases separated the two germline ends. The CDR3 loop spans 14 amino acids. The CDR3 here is CASSPRGSGNTIYF. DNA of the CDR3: TGTGCCAGCAGCCCACGGGGAAGTGGAAACACCATATATTTT.

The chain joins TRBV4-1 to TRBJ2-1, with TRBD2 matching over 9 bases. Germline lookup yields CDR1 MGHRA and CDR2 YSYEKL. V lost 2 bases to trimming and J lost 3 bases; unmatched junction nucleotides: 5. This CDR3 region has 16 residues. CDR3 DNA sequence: TGCGCCAGCAGCCAAAAGGCGGGAGGGAACTACAATGAGCAGTTCTTC. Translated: CASSQKAGGNYNEQFF.

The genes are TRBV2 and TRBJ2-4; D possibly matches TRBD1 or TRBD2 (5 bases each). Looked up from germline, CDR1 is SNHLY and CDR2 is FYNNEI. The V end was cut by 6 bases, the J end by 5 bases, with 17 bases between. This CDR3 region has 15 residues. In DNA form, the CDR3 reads TGTGCCAGCAGCACCAACACGGGGCCTCAAAACATTCAGTACTTC. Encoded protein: CASSTNTGPQNIQYF.

CDR3 loop: CASSEALYQWRIPTASRWETQYF. DNA for the CDR3: TGTGCCAGCAGTGAAGCGCTTTATCAGTGGAGGATCCCGACAGCCTCGAGGTGGGAGACCCAGTACTTC. The chain links TRBV6-1 to TRBJ2-5; D is perhaps TRBD1 or TRBD2 (5 bases each). Germline V gene data show CDR1 as MNHNS and CDR2 as SASEGT. V lost 0 bases and J lost 5, with 37 bases in between. The CDR3 runs to 23 residues.

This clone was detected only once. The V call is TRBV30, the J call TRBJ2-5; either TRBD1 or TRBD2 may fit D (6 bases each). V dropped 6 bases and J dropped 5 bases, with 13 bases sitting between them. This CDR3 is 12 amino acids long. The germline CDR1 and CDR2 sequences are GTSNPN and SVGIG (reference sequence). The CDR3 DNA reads TGTGCCTGCACGGGGGCCTGGGAGACCCAGTACTTC. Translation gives CACTGAWETQYF.

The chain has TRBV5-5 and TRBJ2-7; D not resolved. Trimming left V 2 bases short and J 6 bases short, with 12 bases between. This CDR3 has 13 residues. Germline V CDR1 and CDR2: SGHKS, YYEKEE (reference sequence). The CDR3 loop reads CASSFGFLGEQYF. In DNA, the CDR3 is TGTGCCAGCAGCTTCGGTTTTCTCGGCGAGCAGTACTTC.

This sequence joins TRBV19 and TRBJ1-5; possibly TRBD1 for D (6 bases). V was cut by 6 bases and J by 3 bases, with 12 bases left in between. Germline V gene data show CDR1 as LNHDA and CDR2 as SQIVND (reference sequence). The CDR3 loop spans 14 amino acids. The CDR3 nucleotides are TGTGCCAGTAGGACCGGACAGCTCAATCAGCCCCAGCATTTT. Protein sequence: CASRTGQLNQPQHF.

Here the CDR3 reads CASSSTGSGNTIYF. CDR3 in DNA: TGTGCCAGTAGTTCAACAGGGTCTGGAAACACCATATATTTT. The rearrangement uses TRBV19 and TRBJ1-3; possibly TRBD1 for D (6 bases). V shed 5 bases and J shed 1 base, with 9 bases lying between them. The CDR3 spans 14 residues. From germline, CDR1 is LNHDA and CDR2 SQIVND (reference sequence).

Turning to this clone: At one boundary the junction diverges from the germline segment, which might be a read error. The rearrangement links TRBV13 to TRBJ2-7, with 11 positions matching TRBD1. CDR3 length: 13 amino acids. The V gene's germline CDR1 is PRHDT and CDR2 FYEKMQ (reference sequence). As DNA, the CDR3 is TGTGCCAGCCTGCAGGGGGGGACAGGGGGTTTCTTCTTC. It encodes CASLQGGTGGFFF.

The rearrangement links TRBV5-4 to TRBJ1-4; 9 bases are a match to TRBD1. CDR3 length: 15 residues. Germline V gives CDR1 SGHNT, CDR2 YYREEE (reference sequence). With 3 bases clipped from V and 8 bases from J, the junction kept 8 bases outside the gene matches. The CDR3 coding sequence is TGTGCCAGCAGCTCACGGACAGGGGTGGGGGAAAAACTGTTTTTT. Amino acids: CASSSRTGVGEKLFF.